This T cell receptor (beta chain) stems from a study of read filtering for tumor transcriptome and immune sequencing. Across the study: Among patients, around 18 were male and around 13 female, aged 47 to 80 (mean approximately 71). Transcriptome libraries were built from DNase-treated RNA. Findings and caveats of the study: Without single-read clonotypes, shared clonotype proportions correlated more between IR-seq and RNA-seq. The sorted CD138-negative fraction was a mixed bone marrow immune population, not purified T cells.

This clonotype was detected many times. What it binds is not known. From about 400 ng of RNA, a library with molecular barcoded alpha/delta and beta/gamma adaptors was made. Via MiXCR, TCRdb re-called the reads, giving one row per CDR3 protein. Among about 24,000 distinct CDR3 sequences listed, 20% were seen once. V lost 1 base and J lost 0, with 6 bases in between. The germline V gene has CDR1 SQVTM and CDR2 ANQGSEA. The CDR3 extends over 13 amino acids. The sequenced material came from a population of CD138-negative cells sorted from bone marrow. V and J are TRBV29-1 and TRBJ1-1; weak D call: TRBD1 (5 bases). The sequence derives from a donor at least 40 years old with multiple myeloma. In DNA, the CDR3 is TGCAGCGTTGAAGCAGGGATGAACACTGAAGCTTTCTTT. It yields the protein CSVEAGMNTEAFF.